A single sample gave rise to the 2 T cell receptor beta chains below, sequenced in a study of CD8 T cells in Susac syndrome. Random hexamers primed reverse transcription of 0.5 to 1 ug RNA. TCRdb passed the immunoSEQ multiplex PCR reads through MiXCR, listing each CDR3 protein once. The profile shows some 200,000 distinct CDR3 sequences, nearly 97% of them singletons. Sequencing was carried out using CD4+ T cells from PBMCs. Receptors were obtained from a human donor with Susac syndrome.

In this sample, this clonotype turned up once. The chain recombines TRBV20-1 with TRBJ2-7; 10 nucleotides match TRBD2. V was pared by 5 bases and J by 5 bases, with 15 bases of the junction left unmatched. The CDR3 runs to 16 residues. The germline CDR1 and CDR2 sequences are DFQATT and SNEGSKA (reference sequence). CDR3 nucleotides: TGCAGTGCTCCCACCCGAAGCGGGGGGGCGGGTCACGAGCAGTACTTC. Its translation: CSAPTRSGGAGHEQYF.

The rearrangement uses TRBV12-3 or TRBV12-4 and TRBJ2-2; 8 bases map to TRBD2. This CDR3 has 15 amino acids. V lost 6 bases, J lost 6 bases, and 9 bases stayed unmatched. The CDR3 loop is CASSPGLAGAGELFF. The CDR3 bases are TGTGCCAGCAGCCCAGGACTAGCTGGCGCCGGGGAGCTGTTTTTT.